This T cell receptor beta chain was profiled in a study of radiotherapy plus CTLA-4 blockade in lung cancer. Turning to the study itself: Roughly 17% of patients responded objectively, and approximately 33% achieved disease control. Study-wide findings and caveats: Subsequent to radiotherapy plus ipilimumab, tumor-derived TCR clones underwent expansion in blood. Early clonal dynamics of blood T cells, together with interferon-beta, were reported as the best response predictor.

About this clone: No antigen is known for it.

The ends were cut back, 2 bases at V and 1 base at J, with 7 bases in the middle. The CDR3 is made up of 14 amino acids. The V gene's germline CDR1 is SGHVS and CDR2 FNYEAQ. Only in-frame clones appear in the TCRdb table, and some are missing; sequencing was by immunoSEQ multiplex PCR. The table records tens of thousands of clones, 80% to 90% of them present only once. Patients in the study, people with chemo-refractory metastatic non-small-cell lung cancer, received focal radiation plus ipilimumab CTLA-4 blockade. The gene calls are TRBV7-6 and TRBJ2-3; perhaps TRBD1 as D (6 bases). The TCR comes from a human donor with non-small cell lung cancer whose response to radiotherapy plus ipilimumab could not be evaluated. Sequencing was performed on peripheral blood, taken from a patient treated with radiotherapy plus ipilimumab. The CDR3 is CASSLKGGTDTQYF. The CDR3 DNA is TGTGCCAGCAGCTTAAAGGGGGGCACAGATACGCAGTATTTT.